This T cell receptor beta chain was obtained from a study of blood T cells in healthy people across ages. A second 7 to 11 cycle PCR used barcoded and J-beta primers. TCRdb re-called the 5' RACE reads with MiXCR, one entry per CDR3 protein. The sample holds about 800,000 distinct CDR3 sequences, 25% seen once. Trimming cost V 8 bases and J 3 bases; bases outside gene matches: 9. The CDR3 length is 14 residues. Germline CDR1 LNHNV, CDR2 YYDKDF (reference sequence). This same sample was also taken into another study, of T cells of mothers and their children. From that report: The TCR beta CDR3 read count exceeded 9.5 million for each mother and was 2.5 million to 3 million for each child. When mothers and children were related, their normalized repertoire overlap, which was always slightly higher, did not differ significantly from that of unrelated pairs.

The sequenced sample was blood. The receptor comes from a boy between 10 and 17 years old in good health. The rearrangement uses TRBV15 and TRBJ2-7; TRBD1 matches at 8 bases. The CDR3 bases are TGTGCCACCGCAGACTACGGGACAGGCTACGAGCAGTACTTC. Translation gives CATADYGTGYEQYF.